One sample yielded the 3 T cell receptor beta chains listed below, sequenced in a study of T cell repertoires in cytomegalovirus infection. These receptors' antigens are unknown. TCRdb processed the reads anew with MiXCR; each CDR3 protein has one entry. The repertoire holds some 800,000 distinct CDR3 sequences, with 32% as singletons. The material sequenced was cultured CD8+ T cells from PBMCs, taken from culture after CMV antigen stimulation. The receptors were sampled from a human donor in good health (CMV status not recorded). Some clones in this sample may be carry-over from other donors' samples.

This clonotype was counted a few times. CDR3 amino acids: CASSSSLRADALEYYGYTF. CDR3 nucleotide sequence: TGTGCCAGCAGCTCCTCCCTTCGAGCTGATGCATTGGAATACTATGGCTACACCTTC. The V and J genes are TRBV2 and TRBJ1-2; D gene unclear. The CDR3 runs to 19 residues. Trimming left V 6 bases short and J 3 bases short, with 29 bases between. Germline assignment: CDR1 SNHLY and CDR2 FYNNEI.

The rearrangement links TRBV15 to TRBJ1-4; no definite D call. The ends were cut back, 3 bases at V and 0 bases at J, with 8 bases in the middle. Per germline, CDR1 LNHNV and CDR2 YYDKDF (reference sequence). This CDR3 region has 15 residues. The DNA of the CDR3 is TGTGCCACCAGCAGGGCTACCGCAACTAATGAAAAACTGTTTTTT. Amino acids: CATSRATATNEKLFF.

This chain links TRBV12-3 or TRBV12-4 with TRBJ1-2, with D perhaps matching TRBD1 (5 bases). The CDR3 extends over 13 amino acids. Trimming took 4 bases from V and 6 from J, leaving 12 bases between them. The DNA of the CDR3 is TGTGCCAGCAGTTACGGGGGAGGGAATGGCTACACCTTC. The encoded protein is CASSYGGGNGYTF.